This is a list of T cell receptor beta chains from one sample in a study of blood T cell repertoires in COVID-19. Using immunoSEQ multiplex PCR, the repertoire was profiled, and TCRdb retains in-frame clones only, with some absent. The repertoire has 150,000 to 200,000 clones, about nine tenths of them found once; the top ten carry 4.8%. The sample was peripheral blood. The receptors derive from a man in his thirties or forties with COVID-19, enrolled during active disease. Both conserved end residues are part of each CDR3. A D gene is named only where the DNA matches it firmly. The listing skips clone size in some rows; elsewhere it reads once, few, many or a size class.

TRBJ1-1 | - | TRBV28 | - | TGTGCCAGCGTATTGTTCTTGAACACTGAAGCTTTCTTT | CASVLFLNTEAFF
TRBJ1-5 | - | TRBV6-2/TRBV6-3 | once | TGTGCCAGCAGTTCTCCAGGGTATAGCAATCAGCCCCAGCATTTT | CASSSPGYSNQPQHF
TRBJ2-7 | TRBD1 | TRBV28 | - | TGTGCCAGCAGATTAGGGACAGGCTTACACTACGAGCAGTACTTC | CASRLGTGLHYEQYF
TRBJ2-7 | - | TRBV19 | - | TGTGCCAGTAGTCCCCCTAGCTGGGAGCAGTACTTC | CASSPPSWEQYF
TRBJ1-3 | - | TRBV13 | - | TGTGCCAGCAGCTTAGGTCAGGGATACACCATATATTTT | CASSLGQGYTIYF
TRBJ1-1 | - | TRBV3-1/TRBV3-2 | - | TGTGCCAGCAGCCAAGAACAGATTAACACTGAAGCTTTCTTT | CASSQEQINTEAFF
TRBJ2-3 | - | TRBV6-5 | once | TGTGCCAGCAGCCACGGGGGAGATAGCACAGATACGCAGTATTTT | CASSHGGDSTDTQYF
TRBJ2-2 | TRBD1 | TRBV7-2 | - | TGTGCCAGCAGCCCCAGACAGGGGATGATGGCCGGGGAGCTGTTTTTT | CASSPRQGMMAGELFF
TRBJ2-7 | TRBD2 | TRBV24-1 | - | TGTGCCACCAGTGATTTGTCTGGGGCCTCGGGGACTAACGACTCCTACGAGCAGTACTTC | CATSDLSGASGTNDSYEQYF
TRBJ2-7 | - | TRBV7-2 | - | TGTGCCAGCAGCCCTGGGGGGGACAAGACCTACGAGCAGTACTTC | CASSPGGDKTYEQYF
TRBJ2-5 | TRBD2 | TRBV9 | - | TGTGCCAGCAGCCCGACTAGCGTCCTAGAAGAGACCCAGTACTTC | CASSPTSVLEETQYF
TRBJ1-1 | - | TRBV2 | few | TGTGCCAGCAGGGGGAGAATTCGGAACACTGAAGCTTTCTTT | CASRGRIRNTEAFF
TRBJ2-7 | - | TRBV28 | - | TGTGCCAGCAGTTTCTTCTACGAGCAGTACTTC | CASSFFYEQYF
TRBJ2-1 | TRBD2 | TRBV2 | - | TGTGCCAGCAGTGAAGTGTTTAGCGGGAGGTCGCATGAGCAGTTCTTC | CASSEVFSGRSHEQFF
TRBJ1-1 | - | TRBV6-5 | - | TGTGCCAGCAGTCGCGGGAACAGCATTGAAGCTTTCTTT | CASSRGNSIEAFF
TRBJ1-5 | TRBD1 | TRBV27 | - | TGTGCCAGCAGTTCTGGACAGGGGAGCAATCAGCCCCAGCATTTT | CASSSGQGSNQPQHF
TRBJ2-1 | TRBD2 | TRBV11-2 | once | TGTGCCAGCAGCTCCGTCGGGCGGGAGAAGGAGGATGAGCAGTTCTTC | CASSSVGREKEDEQFF
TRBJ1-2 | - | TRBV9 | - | TGTGCCAGCAGCGCCGGGACTCAAGGGCATGGCTACACCTTC | CASSAGTQGHGYTF
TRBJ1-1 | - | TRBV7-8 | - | TGTGCCAGCAGCTTGGCAAAGCGGACTGAAGCTTTCTTT | CASSLAKRTEAFF
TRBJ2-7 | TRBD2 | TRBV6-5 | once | TGTGCCAGCAGCCGCAGCGGGAAGGGTGCCTACGAGCAGTACTTC | CASSRSGKGAYEQYF
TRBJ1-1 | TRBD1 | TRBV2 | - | TGTGCCACCTTCCGGGACAGTGACACTGAAGCTTTCTTT | CATFRDSDTEAFF
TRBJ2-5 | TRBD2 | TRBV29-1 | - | TGCAGCGTTAGCGGGGGACGGTGGGGAGAGACCCAGTACTTC | CSVSGGRWGETQYF
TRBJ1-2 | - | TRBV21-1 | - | TGTGCCAGCAGCTTACCTTCGGGACAGGAAGGACCTAACTATGGCTACACCTTC | CASSLPSGQEGPNYGYTF
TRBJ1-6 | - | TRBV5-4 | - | TGTGCCAGCAGCTCGCCTCAACCGGGAAACTATAATTCACCCCTCCACTTT | CASSSPQPGNYNSPLHF
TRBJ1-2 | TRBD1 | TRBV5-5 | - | TGTGCCAGCAGCTTGGGACAGGGGGTGGGGTATGGCTACACCTTC | CASSLGQGVGYGYTF
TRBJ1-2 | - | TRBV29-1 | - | TGCAGCGTTGAGTTTAGGGAGGACTATGGCTACACCTTC | CSVEFREDYGYTF
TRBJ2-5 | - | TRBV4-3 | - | TGCGCCAGCAGCCCGGGGGGCTCCCTAGTGGGGGAGACCCAGTACTTC | CASSPGGSLVGETQYF
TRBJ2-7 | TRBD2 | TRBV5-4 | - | TGTGCCAGCAGCGTACTATTACTAGCGGGAGTCCCCGACGAGCAGTACTTC | CASSVLLLAGVPDEQYF